This section outlines one T cell receptor beta chain sequence together with its context. Its cognate antigen is unknown. The CDR3 loop spans 16 amino acids. V was clipped by 0 bases and J by 5 bases, with 14 bases between them. In germline, CDR1 is MNHEY, CDR2 SMNVEV (reference sequence). PCR amplification relied on 60 Vbeta primers (plus 13 Jbeta primers). The table came from immunoSEQ multiplex PCR; TCRdb's copy has only in-frame clones and leaves some out. The table shows some 150,000 clones, with around 80% occurring only once. This sample was included in a study of cytomegalovirus exposure and HLA in healthy donors. Study-level background: Previous work identified 95 million to 140 million unique TCR beta sequences from around 200 million T cells. Broader study findings: For cytomegalovirus status, the classifier reportedly gave diagnoses with high specificity and sensitivity. TCR beta chains associated with HLA were, in a later analysis, more clonally expanded than equally common others.

The sequence derives from a man in his forties in good health and CMV-seronegative. The specimen sequenced was PBMCs. The chain combines TRBV27 with TRBJ2-1; D gene ambiguous. The CDR3 DNA sequence: TGTGCCAGCAGTTTATCCCCGCCCCTAAGTCACAATGAGCAGTTCTTC. Translation: CASSLSPPLSHNEQFF.